The 21 T cell receptor beta chains reported below all come from one sample, sequenced in a study of blood T cell repertoires in COVID-19. This table comes from immunoSEQ multiplex PCR, and its TCRdb copy is limited to in-frame clones, with some not included. This table holds about 300,000 clones, just under 90% found once. The sequenced sample consisted of peripheral blood. These receptors all come from a woman aged 45-59 years with COVID-19, enrolled during active disease.

V and J are TRBV9 and TRBJ1-6, with D maybe TRBD1 (6 bases). This CDR3 is built from 17 residues. The V end lost 3 bases, the J end lost 9 bases, and 22 bases lay between the germline ends. The germline V gene has CDR1 SGDLS and CDR2 YYNGEE. In DNA, the CDR3 is TGTGCCAGCAGCGCGGTAGACAGGCCACATATACGTTCACCCCTCCACTTT. Translation gives CASSAVDRPHIRSPLHF. The full variable domain, completed using reference TRBV9 and TRBJ1-6, is DSGVTQTPKHLITATGQRVTLRCSPRSGDLSVYWYQQSLDQGLQFLIQYYNGEERAKGNILERFSAQQFPDLHSELNLSSLELGDSALYFCASSAVDRPHIRSPLHFGNGTRLTVT.

This clone was counted only a few times. V is TRBV6-5 and J is TRBJ1-2; 9 bases line up with TRBD1. The CDR3 totals 13 residues. The germline CDR1 and CDR2 sequences are MNHEY and SVGAGI. The V segment lost 6 bases and the J segment 3 bases; nucleotides outside the gene matches: 2. CDR3 sequence (DNA): TGTGCCAGCAGCACAGGGGGCCACTATGGCTACACCTTC. Its translation is CASSTGGHYGYTF.

The V and J genes are TRBV4-1 and TRBJ2-1, with D tentatively TRBD2 (5 bases). Germline CDR1 is MGHRA and CDR2 is YSYEKL. V was clipped by 1 base and J by 8 bases, with 12 bases between them. This CDR3 has 14 residues. DNA for the CDR3: TGCGCCAGCAGCCAAGGCGGACTCCTCGATGAGCAGTTCTTC. Encoded protein: CASSQGGLLDEQFF.

The genes are TRBV11-2 and TRBJ1-2, with D perhaps TRBD1 (5 bases). The CDR3 contains 15 residues. Germline V gene data show CDR1 as SGHAT and CDR2 as FQNNGV. The V end lost 10 bases, the J end lost 4 bases, and 22 bases lay between the germline ends. The chain's CDR3 is CATPRGRGGVYGYTF. The CDR3 nucleotides read TGTGCCACCCCACGCGGAAGGGGAGGCGTCTATGGCTACACCTTC.

The rearrangement links TRBV5-1 to TRBJ2-1; tentative D call: TRBD1 (5 bases). CDR3 length: 17 amino acids. V gave up 3 bases and J gave up 0 bases, with 16 bases separating them. Germline CDR1 reads SGHRS; CDR2 reads YFSETQ. The CDR3 region is CASSSPKGRSSYNEQFF. The DNA of the CDR3 is TGCGCCAGCAGCTCCCCTAAGGGGCGAAGCTCCTACAATGAGCAGTTCTTC.

The chain joins TRBV11-3 to TRBJ2-1, with D possibly being TRBD2 (5 bases). There are 14 residues in the CDR3. Germline V gene sequence: CDR1 SGHNT, CDR2 YENEEA. V lost 0 bases and J lost 4, with 7 bases in between. The CDR3 protein is CASSLDPGYNEQFF. In DNA form, the CDR3 reads TGTGCCAGCAGCTTAGATCCGGGATACAATGAGCAGTTCTTC.

The rearrangement joins TRBV11-2 to TRBJ2-1; 8 bases match TRBD2. After removal of 5 bases from V and 9 bases from J, the junction contained 12 bases not matched to a gene. The V gene's germline CDR1 is SGHAT and CDR2 FQNNGV. CDR3 length: 15 residues. The CDR3 sequence is CASSLTSGARGEQFF. The CDR3 DNA is TGTGCCAGCAGCCTAACTAGCGGAGCCAGGGGTGAGCAGTTCTTC. The whole variable domain, remainder taken from reference TRBV11-2 and TRBJ2-1, is EAGVAQSPRYKIIEKRQSVAFWCNPISGHATLYWYQQILGQGPKLLIQFQNNGVVDDSQLPKDRFSAERLKGVDSTLKIQPAKLEDSAVYLCASSLTSGARGEQFFGPGTRLTVL.

The rearrangement uses TRBV18 and TRBJ1-2; the match to TRBD1 covers 10 bases. Losses at the gene ends were 3 bases for V and 0 bases for J; bases not matched to a gene: 7. CDR3 length: 17 residues. Germline V gene sequence: CDR1 KGHSH, CDR2 LQKENI. CDR3 region: CASSPDDRGRANYGYTF. As DNA, the CDR3 is TGTGCCAGCTCACCGGATGACAGGGGGCGAGCTAACTATGGCTACACCTTC.

The rearrangement joins TRBV30 to TRBJ2-5; unclear D gene. CDR3 length: 13 amino acids. V shed 0 bases and J shed 3 bases, with 8 bases lying between them. The germline gives CDR1 GTSNPN, CDR2 SVGIG (reference sequence). CDR3 amino acids: CAWSVAPKETQYF. The DNA for the CDR3 is TGTGCCTGGAGTGTGGCCCCCAAAGAGACCCAGTACTTC.

The gene calls are TRBV6-6 and TRBJ2-7; the match to TRBD1 covers 8 bases. CDR1 and CDR2 (germline): MNHNY, SVGAGI (reference sequence). The CDR3 contains 16 residues. V lost 2 bases to trimming and J lost 3 bases; unmatched junction nucleotides: 9. Here the CDR3 reads CASSYAAGGLIYEQYF. CDR3 sequence (DNA): TGTGCCAGCAGTTACGCGGCAGGGGGCTTAATCTACGAGCAGTACTTC.

The chain combines TRBV2 with TRBJ1-1; D is possibly TRBD1 (5 bases). V lost 5 bases, J lost 3 bases, and 10 bases lay in between. This CDR3 is 13 amino acids long. Germline V gene data show CDR1 as SNHLY and CDR2 as FYNNEI. The CDR3, as DNA: TGTGCCAGCAGTCCAGACAGCCACACTGAAGCTTTCTTT. Translating it yields CASSPDSHTEAFF.

V usage is TRBV5-1 and J usage is TRBJ2-2, with D hard to call. The germline CDR1 and CDR2 sequences are SGHRS and YFSETQ. The CDR3 extends over 18 amino acids. Trimming removed 4 bases from V and 2 bases from J, with 21 bases in between. CDR3 DNA sequence: TGCGCCAGCAGCCTATTGAATTGGGCAAGCAGTAACACCGGGGAGCTGTTTTTT. Its translation is CASSLLNWASSNTGELFF.

The sample holds one count of this clone. The chain links TRBV9 to TRBJ2-3, with a possible D match to TRBD2 (5 bases). CDR3 length: 12 residues. CDR1 is SGDLS and CDR2 is YYNGEE in the germline V gene. The V gene lost 4 bases and the J gene lost 4 bases, with 7 bases spanning the gap. Written as DNA, the CDR3 is TGTGCCAGCAGCCCACTAGCAGATACGCAGTATTTT. It encodes CASSPLADTQYF.

The genes are TRBV15 and TRBJ2-5, with D unresolved. The V end was cut by 2 bases, the J end by 1 base, with 8 bases between. This CDR3 has 14 amino acids. CDR1 is LNHNV and CDR2 is YYDKDF in the germline V gene (reference sequence). The CDR3: CATSRPWAQETQYF. In nucleotides, the CDR3 is TGTGCCACCAGCAGACCCTGGGCCCAAGAGACCCAGTACTTC.

This chain links TRBV7-9 with TRBJ2-6; tentative D call: TRBD2 (5 bases). CDR1 is SEHNR, CDR2 FQNEAQ, per germline (reference sequence). The germline V and J ends were trimmed by 8 bases and 0 bases, with 17 bases remaining between them. There are 17 residues in the CDR3. The CDR3 reads CASLMDEDYSGANVLTF. For the CDR3, the DNA is TGTGCCAGCTTGATGGACGAAGACTACTCTGGGGCCAACGTCCTGACTTTC.

This chain links TRBV2 with TRBJ1-2; 11 bases are shared with TRBD1. J gave up 3 bases and V 7 bases, and 7 bases lay outside the gene matches. Germline CDR1 SNHLY, CDR2 FYNNEI. This CDR3 has 15 amino acids. The CDR3 here is CASTSGTGGYYGYTF. The CDR3 nucleotides read TGTGCCAGCACTTCCGGGACAGGGGGTTACTATGGCTACACCTTC.

The genes are TRBV30 and TRBJ2-3, with TRBD2 matching 14 bases. CDR1 and CDR2 (germline): GTSNPN, SVGIG (reference sequence). The CDR3 length is 17 residues. V lost 0 bases to trimming and J lost 2 bases; unmatched junction nucleotides: 4. The CDR3 region is CAWSVGGLAGVTDTQYF. CDR3 nucleotide sequence: TGTGCCTGGAGTGTAGGGGGACTAGCGGGAGTCACAGATACGCAGTATTTT.

V is TRBV3-1 (or the pseudogene TRBV3-2) and J is TRBJ2-3; TRBD2 might be the D (6 bases). CDR1 is LGHDT and CDR2 is YNNKEL in the germline V gene (reference sequence). The V end lost 3 bases, the J end lost 5 bases, and 15 bases lay between the germline ends. CDR3 length equals 15 residues. The chain's CDR3 is CASSQPGLLRDTQYF. The CDR3 DNA follows: TGTGCCAGCAGCCAGCCGGGACTCCTGAGAGATACGCAGTATTTT.

The rearrangement joins TRBV19 to TRBJ2-3; 9 bases match TRBD1. From germline, CDR1 is LNHDA and CDR2 SQIVND (reference sequence). The CDR3 extends over 15 amino acids. V lost 4 bases, J lost 6 bases, and 8 bases stayed unmatched. CDR3 sequence reads: CASSTLQGAGDTQYF. DNA of the CDR3: TGTGCCAGTAGTACCCTACAGGGGGCGGGCGATACGCAGTATTTT.

This clone was counted between two and nine times. This rearrangement joins TRBV14 to TRBJ2-2; D unresolved. V shed 4 bases and J shed 7 bases, with 7 bases lying between them. Germline V CDR1 and CDR2: SGHDN, FVKESK. The CDR3 is 12 amino acids. In nucleotides, the CDR3 is TGTGCCAGCAGCCTCAACGGCGGGGAGCTGTTTTTT. Its protein is CASSLNGGELFF.

The genes are TRBV18 and TRBJ1-5, with 7 bases identical to TRBD1. Trimming at V came to 0 bases and at J to 8 bases, leaving 7 bases not matched to a gene. The CDR3 consists of 15 residues. CDR1 KGHSH and CDR2 LQKENI come from the germline V gene. The CDR3 DNA follows: TGTGCCAGCTCACCACCGGCAGGGGGTGATAAGCCCCAGCATTTT. Translated, it gives CASSPPAGGDKPQHF.